The 11 T cell receptor beta chains presented below share a single source sample, sequenced in a study of T cell clones after liver transplantation. Profiling relied on immunoSEQ multiplex PCR, and the TCRdb table lists in-frame clones only, not all of them. Among some 15,000 clones listed, about nine tenths were seen once. Sequenced here: CD8+ T cells from blood, sampled before liver transplant. The source is a human donor who received a liver transplant.

This rearrangement joins TRBV10-3 to TRBJ2-3; a possible D gene is TRBD2 (5 bases). The V end was cut by 3 bases, the J end by 6 bases, with 7 bases between. The CDR3 is 12 residues long. CDR1 ENHRY and CDR2 SYGVKD come from the germline V gene. CDR3 sequence: CAISDGEDTQYF. The CDR3, as DNA: TGTGCCATCAGTGACGGGGAGGATACGCAGTATTTT.

The chain recombines TRBV5-1 with TRBJ1-4; no firm D call. The CDR3 length is 15 residues. Germline lookup yields CDR1 SGHRS and CDR2 YFSETQ. The V end was cut by 4 bases, the J end by 7 bases, with 17 bases between. The CDR3 protein is CASSPLTAVFEKLFF. In DNA, the CDR3 is TGCGCCAGCAGCCCCCTAACGGCAGTCTTTGAAAAACTGTTTTTT.

The chain is built from TRBV28 and TRBJ2-2; D possibly matches TRBD1 or TRBD2 (5 bases each). Trimming shortened V by 6 bases and J by 6 bases, and 14 bases separated the two germline ends. The CDR3 has 14 amino acids. In germline, CDR1 is MDHEN, CDR2 SYDVKM. The CDR3 reads CASRPGPRPGELFF. In DNA form, the CDR3 reads TGTGCCAGCAGGCCGGGACCCAGACCCGGGGAGCTGTTTTTT.

This sequence joins TRBV11-1 and TRBJ2-7; D is undetermined. This CDR3 contains 14 residues. CDR1 and CDR2 from the germline V gene are SGHAT and FQDESV (reference sequence). The V end lost 0 bases, the J end lost 4 bases, and 10 bases lay between the germline ends. CDR3 region: CASSLASVAYEQYF. In DNA, the CDR3 is TGTGCCAGCAGCTTAGCCTCAGTAGCTTACGAGCAGTACTTC.

This CDR3 reads CASSFHSNQPQHF. CDR3 DNA: TGTGCCAGCAGTTTTCATAGCAATCAGCCCCAGCATTTT. The rearrangement links TRBV27 to TRBJ1-5; D is undetermined. Germline CDR1 is MNHEY and CDR2 is SMNVEV (reference sequence). CDR3 length: 13 residues. Trimming stripped 3 bases from V and 0 bases from J, with 3 bases between.

The CDR3 coding sequence is TGCAGCGTTATCGAGGCCCATGGCTACACCTTC. This encodes CSVIEAHGYTF. The chain employs TRBV29-1 and TRBJ1-2; no clear D gene. CDR3 length: 11 amino acids. In germline, CDR1 is SQVTM, CDR2 ANQGSEA. V lost 5 bases and J lost 6, with 10 bases in between.

J is TRBJ2-5 and V is TRBV5-1, with TRBD1 identical over 7 bases. Germline V CDR1 and CDR2: SGHRS, YFSETQ. After removal of 0 bases from V and 4 bases from J, the junction contained 3 bases not matched to a gene. This CDR3 is 14 amino acids long. The CDR3 DNA sequence: TGCGCCAGCAGCTTGGAGGGGGCCAGAGAGACCCAGTACTTC. It codes for CASSLEGARETQYF.

In its sample, this clone was seen once. The genes are TRBV11-2 and TRBJ1-3; 11 bases fit TRBD1. Trimming cost V 4 bases and J 2 bases; bases outside gene matches: 1. The CDR3 has 15 residues. Looked up from germline, CDR1 is SGHAT and CDR2 is FQNNGV. The CDR3 loop reads CASSSGQGAGNTIYF. The CDR3 bases are TGTGCCAGCAGCTCGGGACAGGGGGCTGGAAACACCATATATTTT.

The chain couples TRBV27 to TRBJ2-2, with no clear D. CDR1 is MNHEY and CDR2 is SMNVEV in the germline V gene (reference sequence). Deletions cut 3 bases from V and 0 bases from J, with 8 bases between. CDR3 length: 15 residues. The CDR3 nucleotides read TGTGCCAGCAGTTTGTTGCGACCGAACACCGGGGAGCTGTTTTTT. Translated, it gives CASSLLRPNTGELFF.

V is TRBV19 and J is TRBJ2-1; TRBD2 matches 8 bases. This CDR3 contains 15 residues. The V and J ends lost 10 bases and 2 bases, in that order; junction bases with no gene match: 10. Germline V lookup: CDR1 LNHDA, CDR2 SQIVND (reference sequence). The CDR3 sequence is CATRKLAETYNEQFF. In DNA form, the CDR3 reads TGTGCCACTCGAAAACTAGCGGAAACCTACAATGAGCAGTTCTTC.

This chain joins TRBV9 and TRBJ2-3; D is perhaps TRBD2 (5 bases). The CDR3 length is 16 residues. Germline V lookup: CDR1 SGDLS, CDR2 YYNGEE. Trimming took off 6 bases at V and 1 base at J, with 18 bases between the two ends. CDR3 DNA: TGTGCCAGCAACCTAGCCCCAAACTCGGGCACAGATACGCAGTATTTT. This codes for CASNLAPNSGTDTQYF.